The 23 T cell receptor beta chains reported below all come from one sample, sequenced in a study of post-analysis software for immune sequencing data. Study-wide results and limits: In patients, roughly five TRBV segments were more frequent than in controls, with TRBV5-6, TRBV5-1 and TRBV20-1 among them.

These TCRs' antigens remain unknown. cDNA libraries of TCR beta carried unique molecular identifiers. TCRdb fed the PCR reads into MiXCR, producing one record per CDR3 protein. The sample has over 700,000 distinct CDR3 sequences; roughly 27% are singletons. Sequenced material: blood. These receptors all come from a girl aged 5 to 17 with multiple sclerosis.

The V and J genes are TRBV4-3 and TRBJ2-2; D unresolved. CDR3 length: 14 residues. Germline-derived CDR1 and CDR2 are LGHNA and YSLEER. Trimming stripped 2 bases from V and 5 bases from J, with 9 bases between. CDR3: CASSQPGGTGELFF. CDR3 nucleotides: TGCGCCAGCAGCCAACCGGGTGGGACCGGGGAGCTGTTTTTT.

This clonotype came up many times. The chain employs TRBV29-1 and TRBJ2-3; possibly TRBD1 for D (5 bases). The CDR3 extends over 12 amino acids. Trimming stripped 6 bases from V and 6 bases from J, with 13 bases between. CDR1 and CDR2 (germline): SQVTM, ANQGSEA. The DNA for the CDR3 is TGCAGCGTCGGTAGGACATCGGATACGCAGTATTTT. As protein: CSVGRTSDTQYF.

The V gene is TRBV6-1, the J gene TRBJ1-5; TRBD1 aligns across 7 bases. The CDR3 consists of 13 residues. The germline CDR1 and CDR2 sequences are MNHNS and SASEGT. Trimming took 9 bases from V and 3 from J; bases not matched to a gene: 5. The CDR3 nucleotides are TGTGCCAGTAGAGACAGGGCCAATCAGCCCCAGCATTTT. Its protein product is CASRDRANQPQHF.

This clonotype was seen only a few times. For the CDR3, the DNA is TGTGCCAGCAGTCATCCCTTTTTCGAGGGGAGCTCCTACGAGCAGTACTTC. Encoded protein: CASSHPFFEGSSYEQYF. The chain uses TRBV6-2 or TRBV6-3 and TRBJ2-7; TRBD1 or TRBD2 may be the D gene (5 bases each). Germline V gives CDR1 MNHEY, CDR2 SVGEGT. The CDR3 is made up of 17 amino acids. Trimming cost V 5 bases and J 0 bases, with 20 bases left between them.

This clonotype was counted between two and nine times. The chain uses TRBV6-5 and TRBJ2-1; possible D gene TRBD1, 6 bases. The germline CDR1 and CDR2 sequences are MNHEY and SVGAGI. The V end lost 0 bases, the J end lost 0 bases, and 15 bases lay between the germline ends. The CDR3 is 18 residues long. CDR3 sequence reads: CASSYSRQVPSSYNEQFF. The CDR3 DNA follows: TGTGCCAGCAGTTACTCGAGACAGGTCCCGAGCTCCTACAATGAGCAGTTCTTC.

This sequence joins TRBV7-8 and TRBJ2-6, with 10 bases matching TRBD1. The length of the CDR3 is 20 residues. V lost 5 bases to trimming and J lost 4 bases; unmatched junction nucleotides: 17. CDR1 and CDR2 (germline): SGHVS, FQNEAQ. CDR3 coding DNA: TGTGCCAGCAGCATAAGGAAGAGCGGGACAGGGGCCTCCGGGGCCAACGTCCTGACTTTC. It translates to CASSIRKSGTGASGANVLTF.

This chain joins TRBV27 and TRBJ2-5, with TRBD2 identical over 14 bases. With V trimmed by 8 bases and J by 4 bases, 12 bases remained unmatched. The CDR3 runs to 17 residues. Germline CDR1 is MNHEY and CDR2 is SMNVEV (reference sequence). The CDR3, as DNA: TGTGCCAGCTCGACCGGGACTAGCGGGGGAGATAGAGAGACCCAGTACTTC. Translated, it gives CASSTGTSGGDRETQYF.

Note on this clonotype: One end of the junction does not line up with germline, which may come from a read error. The CDR3 region has the DNA TGCGCCAGCAGCTCGACAGATATGAACACTGAAGCTTGCTTT. Translated, it gives CASSSTDMNTEACF. This chain joins TRBV5-1 and TRBJ1-1; tentatively, D is TRBD1 (5 bases). The length of the CDR3 is 14 residues. CDR1 and CDR2 (germline): SGHRS, YFSETQ. The variable domain in full, with the rest retrieved from reference TRBV5-1 and TRBJ1-1, is KAGVTQTPRYLIKTRGQQVTLSCSPISGHRSVSWYQQTPGQGLQFLFEYFSETQRNKGNFPGRFSGRQFSNSRSEMNVSTLELGDSALYLCASSSTDMNTEACFGQGTRLTVV.

V usage is TRBV6-1 and J usage is TRBJ2-2, with D unclear. Germline values: CDR1 MNHNS, CDR2 SASEGT. Trimming stripped 2 bases from V and 3 bases from J, with 13 bases between. CDR3 size: 16 residues. The CDR3 here is CASSEIFVVYTGELFF. The CDR3 DNA is TGTGCCAGCAGTGAAATTTTTGTCGTGTACACCGGGGAGCTGTTTTTT.

The genes are TRBV20-1 and TRBJ2-1; TRBD2 agrees at 9 bases. The trim removed 6 bases at V and 1 base at J, leaving 10 bases unmatched. The CDR3 sequence is 16 residues long. Germline-derived CDR1 and CDR2 are DFQATT and SNEGSKA (reference sequence). CDR3 protein: CSAIAGDFISYNEQFF. For the CDR3, the DNA is TGCAGTGCGATAGCGGGAGATTTTATATCCTACAATGAGCAGTTCTTC.

V usage is TRBV7-2 and J usage is TRBJ1-1; no clear D. V was shortened by 1 base and J by 0 bases, with 6 bases between the two germline ends. This CDR3 spans 14 amino acids. Germline V gene sequence: CDR1 SGHTA, CDR2 FQGNSA. The CDR3 bases are TGTGCCAGCAGCTTAGTCAGAATGAACACTGAAGCTTTCTTT. Translation: CASSLVRMNTEAFF.

The table lists this clonotype with many counts. V is TRBV4-3 and J is TRBJ2-7; the match to TRBD2 covers 8 bases. The germline gives CDR1 LGHNA, CDR2 YSLEER. The CDR3 is 17 amino acids. Trimming took 0 bases from V and 0 from J; bases not matched to a gene: 7. The CDR3, as DNA: TGCGCCAGCAGCCAAGATCATACTAGCGGAAACTCCTACGAGCAGTACTTC. Translation: CASSQDHTSGNSYEQYF.

The chain has TRBV10-3 and TRBJ2-5; D ambiguous. V was shortened by 0 bases and J by 4 bases, with 6 bases between the two germline ends. CDR3 length: 13 residues. Germline CDR1 is ENHRY and CDR2 is SYGVKD. CDR3: CAISESSLETQYF. The CDR3 DNA sequence: TGTGCCATCAGTGAGTCGAGCCTAGAGACCCAGTACTTC.

V gene TRBV11-2 combines with J gene TRBJ2-2, with 9 bases fitting TRBD1. Looked up from germline, CDR1 is SGHAT and CDR2 is FQNNGV. CDR3 length: 15 residues. The J segment lost 7 bases and the V segment lost 8 bases, leaving 11 bases of the junction unmatched. CDR3 nucleotide sequence: TGTGCCAGCCGGTCCCACGGGACAGGGTACGGGGAGCTGTTTTTT. It encodes CASRSHGTGYGELFF. Together with reference TRBV11-2 and TRBJ2-2, the CDR3 gives the full variable domain: EAGVAQSPRYKIIEKRQSVAFWCNPISGHATLYWYQQILGQGPKLLIQFQNNGVVDDSQLPKDRFSAERLKGVDSTLKIQPAKLEDSAVYLCASRSHGTGYGELFFGEGSRLTVL.

The genes are TRBV6-1 and TRBJ1-2; D is undetermined. Germline V gives CDR1 MNHNS, CDR2 SASEGT. The CDR3 runs 12 residues. Trimming stripped 2 bases from V and 4 bases from J, with 5 bases between. The DNA for the CDR3 is TGTGCCAGCAGTGAACAAGGCTATGGCTACACCTTC. Amino acid sequence: CASSEQGYGYTF.

This clonotype was seen only once. The genes are TRBV20-1 and TRBJ2-7; TRBD2 matches at 10 bases. After removal of 1 base from V and 5 bases from J, the junction contained 8 bases not matched to a gene. CDR1 and CDR2 from the germline V gene are DFQATT and SNEGSKA (reference sequence). There are 15 residues in the CDR3. CDR3 nucleotides: TGCAGTGCTAGAGGGGGTAGCGGGAGGTCAAACGAGCAGTACTTC. This encodes CSARGGSGRSNEQYF.

Worth noting for this clonotype: This clone may be a read error of a much larger clone one base away. The CDR3 here is CSVDGTGPGANVPTF. CDR3 sequence (DNA): TGCAGCGTTGATGGGACAGGGCCTGGGGCCAACGTCCCGACTTTC. V gene TRBV29-1 combines with J gene TRBJ2-6; TRBD1 aligns across 9 bases. The CDR3 loop spans 15 amino acids. The V gene's germline CDR1 is SQVTM and CDR2 ANQGSEA.

This clonotype was seen a handful of times. The chain uses TRBV29-1 and TRBJ1-5; D may be TRBD1 (5 bases). The CDR3 has 15 residues. V lost 3 bases and J lost 6, with 18 bases in between. Germline CDR1 is SQVTM and CDR2 is ANQGSEA. CDR3 coding DNA: TGCAGCGTTGATCATAACAGGCGGGGAGGTCAGCCCCAGCATTTT. This sequence encodes CSVDHNRRGGQPQHF. Full variable domain (outside the CDR3, taken from reference TRBV29-1 and TRBJ1-5): SAVISQKPSRDICQRGTSLTIQCQVDSQVTMMFWYRQQPGQSLTLIATANQGSEATYESGFVIDKFPISRPNLTFSTLTVSNMSPEDSSIYLCSVDHNRRGGQPQHFGDGTRLSIL.

The V gene is TRBV5-5, the J gene TRBJ1-5; D might be TRBD1 (5 bases). Per germline, CDR1 SGHKS and CDR2 YYEKEE (reference sequence). Trimming took off 3 bases at V and 2 bases at J, with 27 bases between the two ends. The CDR3 length is 20 residues. This CDR3 is CASSSLWERGNSRGNQPQHF. Written as DNA, the CDR3 is TGTGCCAGCAGCTCCTTATGGGAGCGGGGGAATTCGCGCGGCAATCAGCCCCAGCATTTT. Filled out from reference TRBV5-5 and TRBJ1-5, the complete variable domain reads DAGVTQSPTHLIKTRGQQVTLRCSPISGHKSVSWYQQVLGQGPQFIFQYYEKEERGRGNFPDRFSARQFPNYSSELNVNALLLGDSALYLCASSSLWERGNSRGNQPQHFGDGTRLSIL.

Turning to this clonotype: A much larger clonotype is one base distant, so this may be a read error. The gene calls are TRBV20-1 and TRBJ2-5; D unresolved. Germline V gene sequence: CDR1 DFQATT, CDR2 SNEGSKA (reference sequence). The CDR3 is 14 amino acids. Trimming pared 0 bases from V and 11 bases from J, leaving 19 bases between. The chain's CDR3 is CSAREGVIPGKQYF. The CDR3 DNA follows: TGCAGTGCTAGAGAAGGAGTGATCCCCGGCAAGCAGTACTTC.

The chain couples TRBV20-1 to TRBJ1-5; no reliable D call. The CDR3 extends over 14 amino acids. Per the germline V gene, CDR1 is DFQATT and CDR2 is SNEGSKA (reference sequence). Between the trimmed V and J ends, which lost 6 bases and 0 bases, there was a span of 12 bases. The CDR3 nucleotides read TGCAGTGCCGCCCCGGGCCTTAGCAATCAGCCCCAGCATTTT. Residues: CSAAPGLSNQPQHF.

This rearrangement joins TRBV9 to TRBJ2-5; 9 bases are a match to TRBD1. V dropped 3 bases and J dropped 4; count of bases not matched to a gene: 7. CDR3 length: 15 residues. CDR1 and CDR2 from the germline V gene are SGDLS and YYNGEE. The CDR3 DNA follows: TGTGCCAGCAGCGGGGGACAGGGAGGAGGAGAGACCCAGTACTTC. Protein: CASSGGQGGGETQYF. Combining the CDR3 with reference TRBV9 and TRBJ2-5 gives the whole variable domain DSGVTQTPKHLITATGQRVTLRCSPRSGDLSVYWYQQSLDQGLQFLIQYYNGEERAKGNILERFSAQQFPDLHSELNLSSLELGDSALYFCASSGGQGGGETQYFGPGTRLLVL.

This clonotype was recorded many times. J is TRBJ2-3 and V is TRBV12-3 or TRBV12-4; weak D call: TRBD1 (6 bases). Trimming left V 6 bases short and J 4 bases short, with 8 bases between. The length of the CDR3 is 12 residues. CDR3 sequence reads: CASRQGSDTQYF. The CDR3 DNA reads as TGTGCCAGCAGACAGGGATCAGATACGCAGTATTTT.